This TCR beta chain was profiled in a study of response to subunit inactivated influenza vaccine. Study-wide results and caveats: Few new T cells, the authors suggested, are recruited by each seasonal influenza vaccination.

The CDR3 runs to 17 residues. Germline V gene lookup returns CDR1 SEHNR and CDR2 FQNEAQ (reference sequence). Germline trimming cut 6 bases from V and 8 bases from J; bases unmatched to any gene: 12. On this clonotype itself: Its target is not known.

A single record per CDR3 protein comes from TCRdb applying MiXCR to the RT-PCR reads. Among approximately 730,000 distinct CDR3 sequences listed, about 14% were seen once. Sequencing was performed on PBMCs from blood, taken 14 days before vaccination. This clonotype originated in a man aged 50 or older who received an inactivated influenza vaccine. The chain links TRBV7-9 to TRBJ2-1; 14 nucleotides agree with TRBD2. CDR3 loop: CASRSGPGLAGEDEQFF. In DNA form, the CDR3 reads TGTGCCAGCAGATCGGGGCCGGGACTAGCGGGAGAGGATGAGCAGTTCTTC.